This record covers a single T cell receptor (beta chain). Its antigen is as yet unknown. This sample is part of a study of shared clonotypes between healthy human individuals. Study-wide context: Each donor had three CD4 naive, three CD4 memory, two CD8 naive and one CD8 memory plate.

Findings and limits, study-wide: A few donors showed sharing of approximately 5% of naive CD4 clonotypes.

Authors' analysis steps: As immunoSEQ supplied junction-only sequences (without quality scores), filtering differed. Sequencing used immunoSEQ multiplex PCR; TCRdb keeps in-frame clones, though not all of them. D and trimming were read from the DNA, whereas the V and J calls and clone size are those reported in that table. This sample has around 1.5 million clones; 98% occur once, and the top ten carry 0.4% to 0.45%. In germline, CDR1 is MDHEN, CDR2 SYDVKM. CDR3 length: 13 residues. V dropped 7 bases and J dropped 4; count of bases not matched to a gene: 6. The sequence was obtained from a man aged 25-40 years in good health. What was sequenced was naive CD4+ T cells sorted from blood. The subset here: CD45RA+ positively selected. The chain joins TRBV28 to TRBJ2-7; TRBD1 agrees at 8 bases. CDR3 coding DNA: TGTGCCAGCAAGGTTCAGGGGGCATACGAGCAGTACTTC. Translated, it gives CASKVQGAYEQYF.